The T cell receptor (beta chain) described here comes from a study of OX40 agonist ivuxolimab in advanced cancers. CDR1 and CDR2 (germline): SGHNT, YENEEA. This CDR3 is 16 amino acids long. The junction had 10 bases not matched to a gene; V was cut back by 5 bases and J by 3 bases. The method was immunoSEQ multiplex PCR; TCRdb's version includes in-frame clones alone and lacks a portion of them. The sample lists about 32,000 clones, under 90% seen once, with 15% to 20% in the top ten. The chain combines TRBV11-3 with TRBJ2-7, with TRBD2 matching 10 bases. Source: CD4+ or CD8+ T cells sorted from blood, taken in a trial of the OX40 agonist ivuxolimab. This clonotype was sampled from an adult with an advanced solid tumor such as melanoma, head and neck, liver or kidney cancer. DNA of the CDR3: TGTGCCAGCAGCGCCCCCACTAGCGGGGTCTACTACGAGCAGTACTTC. The encoded protein is CASSAPTSGVYYEQYF.